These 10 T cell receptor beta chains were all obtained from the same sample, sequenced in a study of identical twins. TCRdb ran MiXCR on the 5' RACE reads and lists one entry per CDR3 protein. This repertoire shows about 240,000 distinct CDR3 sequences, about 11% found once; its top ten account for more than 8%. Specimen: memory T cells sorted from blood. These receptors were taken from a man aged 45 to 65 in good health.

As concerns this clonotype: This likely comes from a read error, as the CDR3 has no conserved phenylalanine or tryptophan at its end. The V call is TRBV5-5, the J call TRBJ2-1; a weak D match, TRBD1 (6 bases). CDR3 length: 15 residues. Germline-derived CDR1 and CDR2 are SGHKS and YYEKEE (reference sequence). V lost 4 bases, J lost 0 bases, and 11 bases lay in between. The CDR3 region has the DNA TGTGCCAGCAGCCCAACAGGGAGCTCCTACAATGAGCAGTTCTAC. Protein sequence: CASSPTGSSYNEQFY.

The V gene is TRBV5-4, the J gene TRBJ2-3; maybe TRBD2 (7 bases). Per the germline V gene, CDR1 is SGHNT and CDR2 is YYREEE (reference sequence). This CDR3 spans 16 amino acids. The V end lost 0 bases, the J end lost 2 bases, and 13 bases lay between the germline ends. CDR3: CASSLEAGAPTDTQYF. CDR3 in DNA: TGTGCCAGCAGCTTGGAGGCGGGGGCCCCCACAGATACGCAGTATTTT. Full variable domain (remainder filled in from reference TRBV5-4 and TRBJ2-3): ETGVTQSPTHLIKTRGQQVTLRCSSQSGHNTVSWYQQALGQGPQFIFQYYREEENGRGNFPPRFSGLQFPNYSSELNVNALELDDSALYLCASSLEAGAPTDTQYFGPGTRLTVL.

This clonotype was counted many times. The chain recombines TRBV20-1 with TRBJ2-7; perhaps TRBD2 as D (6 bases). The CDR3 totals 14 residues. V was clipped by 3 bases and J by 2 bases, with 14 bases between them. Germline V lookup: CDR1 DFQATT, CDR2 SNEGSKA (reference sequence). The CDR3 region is CSASQDYSTYEQYF. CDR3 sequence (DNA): TGCAGTGCTAGCCAGGACTACTCAACCTACGAGCAGTACTTC.

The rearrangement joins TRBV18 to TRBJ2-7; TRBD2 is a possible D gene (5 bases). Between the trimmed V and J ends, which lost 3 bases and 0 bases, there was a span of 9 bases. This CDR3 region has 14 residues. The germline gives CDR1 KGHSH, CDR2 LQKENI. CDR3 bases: TGTGCCAGCTCACCTAGGAGGAGCTCCTACGAGCAGTACTTC. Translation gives CASSPRRSSYEQYF.

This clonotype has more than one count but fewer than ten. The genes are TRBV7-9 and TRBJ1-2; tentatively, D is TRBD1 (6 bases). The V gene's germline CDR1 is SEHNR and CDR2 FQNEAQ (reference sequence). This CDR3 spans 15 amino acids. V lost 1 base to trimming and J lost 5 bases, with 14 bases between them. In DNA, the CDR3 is TGTGCCAGCAGCTTAGGTGGGGGGCAAAGATATGGCTACACCTTC. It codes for CASSLGGGQRYGYTF.

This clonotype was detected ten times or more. Here the CDR3 reads CATRLAENTGELFF. For the CDR3, the DNA is TGTGCCACGAGACTAGCGGAGAACACCGGGGAGCTGTTTTTT. The chain is built from TRBV15 and TRBJ2-2; 9 bases align to TRBD2. This CDR3 region has 14 residues. In germline, CDR1 is LNHNV, CDR2 YYDKDF (reference sequence). Trimming took 9 bases from V and 1 from J; bases not matched to a gene: 3.

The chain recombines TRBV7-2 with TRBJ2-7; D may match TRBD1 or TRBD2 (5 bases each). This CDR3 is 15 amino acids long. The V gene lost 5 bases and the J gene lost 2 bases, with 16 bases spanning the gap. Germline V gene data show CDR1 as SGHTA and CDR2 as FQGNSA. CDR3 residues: CASSQSGAFPYEQYF. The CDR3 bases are TGTGCCAGCAGCCAATCCGGGGCCTTTCCCTACGAGCAGTACTTC.

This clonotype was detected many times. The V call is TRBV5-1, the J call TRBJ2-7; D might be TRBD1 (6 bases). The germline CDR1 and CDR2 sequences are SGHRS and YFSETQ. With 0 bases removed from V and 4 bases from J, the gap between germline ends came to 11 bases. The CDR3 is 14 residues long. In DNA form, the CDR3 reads TGCGCCAGCAGCTTGGCTGACAGGAGATACGAGCAGTACTTC. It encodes CASSLADRRYEQYF.

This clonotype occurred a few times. The CDR3 coding sequence is TGCGCCAGCAGCTTAGAGAGACTAGTAGGCGAGCAGTTCTTC. This codes for CASSLERLVGEQFF. The chain carries TRBV5-1 and TRBJ2-1; a possible D gene is TRBD2 (6 bases). The germline CDR1 and CDR2 sequences are SGHRS and YFSETQ. The CDR3 loop spans 14 amino acids. V gave up 2 bases and J gave up 10 bases, with 16 bases separating them.

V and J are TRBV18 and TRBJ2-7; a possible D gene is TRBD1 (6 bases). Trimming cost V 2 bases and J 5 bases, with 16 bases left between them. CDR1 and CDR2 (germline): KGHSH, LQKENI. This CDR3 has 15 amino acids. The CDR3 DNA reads TGTGCCAGCTCACCAAGTAAGAACAGGGTAAACGAGCAGTACTTC. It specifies CASSPSKNRVNEQYF.